The sequence of this TCR beta chain was determined in a study of shared clonotypes between healthy human individuals. Method: immunoSEQ multiplex PCR; TCRdb's copy keeps in-frame clones and lacks some. The table shows about 2.4 million clones, with more than 85% occurring only once. Per the germline V gene, CDR1 is MDHEN and CDR2 is SYDVKM. Trimming cost V 5 bases and J 14 bases, with 16 bases left between them. The CDR3 has 13 amino acids. The chain is built from TRBV28 and TRBJ1-6; D may be TRBD1 (5 bases). Sample: naive CD4+ T cells from PBMCs. Stated subset: CD45RA+ positively selected. This sequence was found in a young man in good health. Some clones in this sample may be carry-over from other donors' samples. The CDR3 DNA reads TGTGCCAGCAGTACTCGACAGTTAGAGACCCTCCACTTT. It yields the protein CASSTRQLETLHF.